A single sample is the source of the 28 T cell receptor beta chains below, sequenced in a study of T cells after yellow fever vaccination (dated by TCRdb to the late 2010s). The treatment or condition tag for this specimen amounts to: live attenuated yellow fever vaccine strain. Receptors were amplified or captured by 5' RACE. Sequencing was performed on an Illumina HiSeq 2500. The raw public reads went through TCRdb reprocessing: fastp at Q25, MiXCR clone calling, in-frame beta chains kept. All rows with the same CDR3 protein become a single entry with the most common DNA and genes. Within this sample are roughly 300,000 distinct CDR3 sequences, with roughly 7% of them counted one time only. Clones ranked in the top ten supply around 17% of the sample. The sample in question was PBMCs, obtained 45 days after the first yellow fever vaccination. Receptor source: a man in his late teens or twenties who received the YFV17D yellow fever vaccine.

In this sample, this clonotype turned up many times. This chain joins TRBV7-2 and TRBJ2-1, with D maybe TRBD2 (5 bases). There are 16 residues in the CDR3. Germline V gives CDR1 SGHTA, CDR2 FQGNSA. Trimming took off 5 bases at V and 1 base at J, with 15 bases between the two ends. CDR3 DNA sequence: TGTGCCAGCAGCGATCCCGGACTGGTATCCTACAATGAGCAGTTCTTC. Its translation: CASSDPGLVSYNEQFF.

V usage is TRBV5-1 and J usage is TRBJ2-1, with 7 nucleotides matching TRBD2. The CDR3 extends over 14 amino acids. CDR1 SGHRS and CDR2 YFSETQ come from the germline V gene. After removal of 0 bases from V and 7 bases from J, the junction contained 4 bases not matched to a gene. The CDR3 is CASSLDGGWNEQFF. CDR3 sequence (DNA): TGCGCCAGCAGCTTGGACGGGGGGTGGAATGAGCAGTTCTTC.

In this sample, this clonotype turned up many times. The chain is built from TRBV7-2 and TRBJ1-1; 8 nucleotides line up with TRBD1. J was trimmed by 3 bases and V by 0 bases; bases with no gene match: 3. Germline V gives CDR1 SGHTA, CDR2 FQGNSA. The CDR3 runs 15 residues. CDR3 in DNA: TGTGCCAGCAGCTTAGCGACAGGGGCCGACACTGAAGCTTTCTTT. It specifies CASSLATGADTEAFF.

The rearrangement links TRBV12-3 or TRBV12-4 to TRBJ1-5; D gene ambiguous. The CDR3 runs 14 residues. V lost 1 base to trimming and J lost 6 bases, with 10 bases between them. CDR3: CASSLVEASQPQHF. CDR3 bases: TGTGCCAGCAGTTTAGTTGAGGCGAGTCAGCCCCAGCATTTT.

The chain combines TRBV6-2 or TRBV6-3 with TRBJ2-3; the D gene is possibly TRBD2 (6 bases). Germline V gene sequence: CDR1 MNHEY, CDR2 SVGEGT. The V gene lost 6 bases and the J gene lost 3 bases, with 13 bases spanning the gap. This CDR3 is built from 14 residues. DNA for the CDR3: TGTGCCAGCAGGGAAGGGACTGGTACAGATACGCAGTATTTT. Protein sequence: CASREGTGTDTQYF.

This clonotype was seen more than once but under ten times. The chain carries TRBV19 and TRBJ2-7, with 9 bases fitting TRBD2. CDR1 LNHDA and CDR2 SQIVND come from the germline V gene (reference sequence). With 2 bases clipped from V and 2 bases from J, the junction kept 4 bases outside the gene matches. The CDR3 has 15 amino acids. CDR3 sequence: CASSIQLAGTYEQYF. In nucleotides, the CDR3 is TGTGCCAGTAGTATACAGCTAGCGGGGACCTACGAGCAGTACTTC.

Many counts were recorded for this clonotype. The gene calls are TRBV20-1 and TRBJ1-1; D may be TRBD1 (6 bases). CDR3 length: 11 amino acids. Germline CDR1 is DFQATT and CDR2 is SNEGSKA (reference sequence). This CDR3 reads CLGGGGTEAFF. The CDR3 DNA reads TGCCTGGGAGGGGGGGGAACTGAAGCTTTCTTT.

The chain uses TRBV7-9 and TRBJ1-1; a possible D gene is TRBD1 (5 bases). Per the germline V gene, CDR1 is SEHNR and CDR2 is FQNEAQ (reference sequence). V was pared by 5 bases and J by 4 bases, with 14 bases between. CDR3 size: 14 residues. In DNA form, the CDR3 reads TGTGCCAGCAGCATTGGGACGGCGCGCACTGAAGCTTTCTTT. Its translation: CASSIGTARTEAFF.

The V call is TRBV3-1, the J call TRBJ1-2; 10 positions agree with TRBD1. The CDR3 is 13 residues long. V gave up 5 bases and J gave up 8 bases; unmatched junction bases: 5. Per germline, CDR1 LGHDT and CDR2 YNNKEL (reference sequence). The CDR3 sequence is CASSSDRGLGYTF. The CDR3 bases are TGTGCCAGCAGCTCCGACAGGGGGCTCGGCTACACCTTC.

This clonotype was seen ten or more times. The CDR3 here is CAISDAGLGNQPQHF. Here the CDR3 DNA reads TGTGCCATCAGTGATGCAGGGTTGGGCAATCAGCCCCAGCATTTT. V gene TRBV10-3 combines with J gene TRBJ1-5, with D perhaps TRBD1 (5 bases). The CDR3 sequence is 15 residues long. The germline gives CDR1 ENHRY, CDR2 SYGVKD. Deletions cut 3 bases from V and 2 bases from J, with 11 bases between.

This chain joins TRBV7-3 and TRBJ2-5, with D tentatively TRBD1 or TRBD2 (7 bases each). The CDR3 spans 15 residues. V was shortened by 3 bases and J by 5 bases, with 16 bases between the two germline ends. Germline assignment: CDR1 SGHTA and CDR2 FQGTGA. This chain's CDR3 is CASSFRGGGGETQYF. In DNA, the CDR3 is TGTGCCAGCAGCTTCAGGGGGGGAGGAGGTGAGACCCAGTACTTC.

This clonotype was recorded at least ten times. The rearrangement uses TRBV6-5 and TRBJ2-3; D may be TRBD1 or TRBD2 (5 bases each). This CDR3 contains 14 residues. V gave up 2 bases and J gave up 4 bases, with 10 bases separating them. In germline, CDR1 is MNHEY, CDR2 SVGAGI. The CDR3 here is CASSYGTLSDTQYF. The CDR3 nucleotides read TGTGCCAGCAGTTACGGGACCCTTTCAGATACGCAGTATTTT.

There are a few counts of this clonotype. The gene calls are TRBV7-9 and TRBJ1-2; D remains ambiguous. Germline loops: CDR1 SEHNR, CDR2 FQNEAQ (reference sequence). The CDR3 runs to 13 residues. The V and J ends lost 6 bases and 8 bases respectively, with 16 bases between them. This chain's CDR3 is CASRPTLEGGYTF. The CDR3 coding sequence is TGTGCCAGCAGACCGACACTCGAGGGCGGCTACACCTTC.

V usage is TRBV18 and J usage is TRBJ1-2; D is perhaps TRBD1 (6 bases). Between the trimmed V and J ends, which lost 5 bases and 6 bases, there was a span of 13 bases. The CDR3 loop spans 13 amino acids. Germline lookup yields CDR1 KGHSH and CDR2 LQKENI. The CDR3 protein is CASSSRDIDGYTF. In DNA, the CDR3 is TGTGCCAGCTCATCCCGGGACATTGATGGCTACACCTTC.

This clonotype has just a few counts. The V call is TRBV7-2, the J call TRBJ1-5, with 9 bases fitting TRBD1. Per germline, CDR1 SGHTA and CDR2 FQGNSA. V shed 2 bases, J shed 5 bases, and the junction held 1 base outside the gene matches. This CDR3 is built from 14 residues. The CDR3: CASSLWTGDQPQHF. In DNA, the CDR3 is TGTGCCAGCAGCTTATGGACAGGGGATCAGCCCCAGCATTTT.

This clonotype has a count of ten or more. The rearrangement joins TRBV6-2 or TRBV6-3 to TRBJ2-7, with TRBD2 identical over 8 bases. The CDR3 loop spans 13 amino acids. The J segment lost 6 bases and the V segment lost 8 bases, leaving 9 bases of the junction unmatched. The germline V gene has CDR1 MNHEY and CDR2 SVGEGT. CDR3 residues: CASRSGGTSEQYV. The DNA for the CDR3 is TGTGCCAGCCGAAGCGGGGGCACCTCCGAGCAGTACGTC.

This chain connects TRBV12-3 or TRBV12-4 to TRBJ2-1; D unresolved. The CDR3 runs 11 residues. The germline V and J ends were trimmed by 6 bases and 9 bases, with 9 bases remaining between them. CDR3 amino acids: CASSLTSEQFF. For the CDR3, the DNA is TGTGCCAGCAGCCTTACCAGTGAGCAGTTCTTC.

The V and J genes are TRBV27 and TRBJ2-7; 7 bases match TRBD1. The CDR3 length is 14 residues. Germline lookup yields CDR1 MNHEY and CDR2 SMNVEV (reference sequence). The J segment lost 2 bases and the V segment lost 4 bases, leaving 5 bases of the junction unmatched. CDR3 sequence: CASSSYRGTYEQYV. The CDR3 DNA sequence: TGTGCCAGCAGTTCCTACAGGGGAACCTACGAGCAGTACGTC.

This clonotype was seen a few times. V and J are TRBV18 and TRBJ2-7; perhaps TRBD2 as D (6 bases). V lost 2 bases to trimming and J lost 1 base, with 12 bases between them. Germline CDR1 is KGHSH and CDR2 is LQKENI. The CDR3 runs 15 residues. The CDR3 here is CASSPGDLGSYEQYV. The CDR3 DNA reads TGTGCCAGCTCACCAGGGGACTTAGGATCCTACGAGCAGTACGTC.

In this sample, this clonotype turned up many times. The CDR3 nucleotides read TGTGCCAGCAGTCCGGGGACCTCCTATAATTCACCCCTCCACTTT. As protein: CASSPGTSYNSPLHF. This chain links TRBV27 with TRBJ1-6, with D perhaps matching TRBD1 (5 bases). The V gene's germline CDR1 is MNHEY and CDR2 SMNVEV (reference sequence). Trimming removed 5 bases at V and 0 bases at J, with 8 bases between. The CDR3 consists of 15 residues.

This clonotype was seen at least ten times. V gene TRBV4-2 combines with J gene TRBJ1-1; 10 bases fit TRBD1. The CDR3 totals 15 residues. V was pared by 1 base and J by 5 bases, with 4 bases of the junction left unmatched. CDR1 and CDR2 (germline): LGHNA, YNFKEQ. CDR3 residues: CASSQVGQGGTEAFF. CDR3 bases: TGTGCCAGCAGCCAAGTTGGACAGGGGGGGACTGAAGCTTTCTTT.

There are a few counts of this clonotype. The chain uses TRBV5-1 and TRBJ2-1, with D possibly being TRBD2 (5 bases). The V gene lost 4 bases and the J gene lost 0 bases, with 14 bases spanning the gap. Germline loops: CDR1 SGHRS, CDR2 YFSETQ. This CDR3 region has 16 residues. The CDR3 DNA reads as TGCGCCAGCAGCCTAGGACTTTCTAGCTCCTACAATGAGCAGTTCTTC. Its protein product is CASSLGLSSSYNEQFF.

In this sample, this clonotype turned up a few times. V usage is TRBV7-9 and J usage is TRBJ2-1; 13 nucleotides align to TRBD2. In germline, CDR1 is SEHNR, CDR2 FQNEAQ (reference sequence). Unmatched junction bases numbered 3, after V lost 4 bases and J lost 0 bases. The CDR3 has 17 amino acids. The chain's CDR3 is CASSSGLAGRSYNEQFF. The CDR3, as DNA: TGTGCCAGCAGCTCGGGACTAGCGGGGCGCTCCTACAATGAGCAGTTCTTC.

This clonotype was seen a few times. One junction end disagrees with the germline gene, perhaps due to a read error. The V and J genes are TRBV20-1 and TRBJ2-1; perhaps TRBD2 as D (6 bases). The germline gives CDR1 DFQATT, CDR2 SNEGSKA (reference sequence). This CDR3 has 13 amino acids. As DNA, the CDR3 is TGCAGTGCTCGAGAGGACTACTACAATGAGCAGTTCTTC. It codes for CSAREDYYNEQFF.

Worth noting for this clonotype: The missing conserved phenylalanine or tryptophan at the end of this CDR3 makes a read error likely. The chain combines TRBV10-3 with TRBJ2-3; 7 nucleotides agree with TRBD2. Germline CDR1 reads ENHRY; CDR2 reads SYGVKD. CDR3 size: 13 residues. This CDR3 is CAFSESGENTQYL. Written as DNA, the CDR3 is TGTGCCTTCAGTGAAAGCGGGGAGAATACGCAGTATTTG.

This clonotype was observed many times. The chain uses TRBV7-2 and TRBJ1-1; 10 nucleotides align to TRBD1. The CDR3 spans 13 residues. CDR1 SGHTA and CDR2 FQGNSA come from the germline V gene. Trimming took 5 bases from V and 7 from J; bases not matched to a gene: 4. This chain's CDR3 is CASSLTGGGEAFF. DNA of the CDR3: TGTGCCAGCAGCCTGACAGGGGGCGGTGAAGCTTTCTTT.

The chain combines TRBV20-1 with TRBJ2-7, with TRBD1 matching 9 bases. The V gene's germline CDR1 is DFQATT and CDR2 SNEGSKA (reference sequence). The CDR3 spans 13 residues. V shed 7 bases, J shed 1 base, and the junction held 5 bases outside the gene matches. The CDR3 loop is CSVRDRESYEQYF. Here the CDR3 DNA reads TGCAGTGTGAGGGACAGGGAATCCTACGAGCAGTACTTC.

The chain uses TRBV7-3 and TRBJ1-1, with no clear D. Germline V gene data show CDR1 as SGHTA and CDR2 as FQGTGA. The CDR3 extends over 15 amino acids. V was trimmed by 5 bases and J by 1 base, leaving 14 bases between them. Here the CDR3 reads CASSPSSMRNTEAFF. The CDR3, as DNA: TGTGCCAGCAGCCCTTCATCAATGCGGAACACTGAAGCTTTCTTT.